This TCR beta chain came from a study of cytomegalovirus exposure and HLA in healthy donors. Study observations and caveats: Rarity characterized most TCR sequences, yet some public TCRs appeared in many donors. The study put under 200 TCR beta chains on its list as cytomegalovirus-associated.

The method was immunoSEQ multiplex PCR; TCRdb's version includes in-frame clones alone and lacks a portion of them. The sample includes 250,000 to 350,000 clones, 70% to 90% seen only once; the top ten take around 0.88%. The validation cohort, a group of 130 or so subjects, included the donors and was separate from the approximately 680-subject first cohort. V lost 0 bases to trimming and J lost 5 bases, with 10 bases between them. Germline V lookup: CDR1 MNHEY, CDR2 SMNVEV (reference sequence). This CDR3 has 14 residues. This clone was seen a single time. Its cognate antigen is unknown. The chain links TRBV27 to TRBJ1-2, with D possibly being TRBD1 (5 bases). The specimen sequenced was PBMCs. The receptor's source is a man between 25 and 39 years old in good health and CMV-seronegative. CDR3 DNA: TGTGCCAGCAGTTTATCGCGGGAGGGGTATGGCTACACCTTC. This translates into CASSLSREGYGYTF.